This is a list of T cell receptor beta chains from one sample in a study of T cell repertoires in cytomegalovirus infection. One entry per CDR3 protein results from TCRdb running MiXCR on the reads. The sample holds just over 300,000 distinct CDR3 sequences, 17% seen once. The sample comprised PBMCs. These TCRs come from a human donor in good health (CMV status not recorded). Some clones in this sample may be carry-over from other donors' samples. Both conserved end residues are trimmed from each CDR3.

v_call	j_call	cdr3_aa
TRBV11-3	TRBJ2-3	ASSLGGAKDTQY
TRBV9	TRBJ1-3	ASSTGTGGGNTIY
TRBV18	TRBJ2-3	ATHGTSTDTQY
TRBV6-1	TRBJ1-5	ASRITRGLAPASGNQPQH
TRBV7-6	TRBJ1-3	ASSLGPARTTQRKGNTIY
TRBV2	TRBJ1-2	ASSESGGDYGYT
TRBV10-3	TRBJ1-2	AITDGLLYYGYT
TRBV12-3/TRBV12-4	TRBJ2-7	ASSRDFSGVGEQY
TRBV5-1	TRBJ2-1	ASSFSSGGGNNEQF
TRBV20-1	TRBJ2-2	SAQRQGFSTGELF
TRBV7-2	TRBJ2-7	ASSYRTSTHEQY
TRBV6-2/TRBV6-3	TRBJ2-7	ASSYESGGVPLEQY
TRBV6-2/TRBV6-3	TRBJ1-5	ASCPGTPVLNQPQH
TRBV7-2	TRBJ1-2	ASSLGQGSSYYGYT
TRBV24-1	TRBJ2-1	ATSEVAGGTSYEQF
TRBV4-2	TRBJ2-6	ASSQDDFKSSGANVLT
TRBV20-1	TRBJ2-3	SARDRPGLAGYYRDTQY
TRBV27	TRBJ2-3	ASSMKLGRDTQY
TRBV20-1	TRBJ1-5	SASPTRMGQPQH
TRBV20-1	TRBJ2-1	SARSSPSGGNEQF
TRBV6-1	TRBJ1-1	ASSTGVRMNTEAF
TRBV5-4	TRBJ2-1	ASSRQGIDEQF
TRBV28	TRBJ1-2	ASNPGGLLNDGYT
TRBV23-1	TRBJ1-5	ASSQKGTVNQPQH